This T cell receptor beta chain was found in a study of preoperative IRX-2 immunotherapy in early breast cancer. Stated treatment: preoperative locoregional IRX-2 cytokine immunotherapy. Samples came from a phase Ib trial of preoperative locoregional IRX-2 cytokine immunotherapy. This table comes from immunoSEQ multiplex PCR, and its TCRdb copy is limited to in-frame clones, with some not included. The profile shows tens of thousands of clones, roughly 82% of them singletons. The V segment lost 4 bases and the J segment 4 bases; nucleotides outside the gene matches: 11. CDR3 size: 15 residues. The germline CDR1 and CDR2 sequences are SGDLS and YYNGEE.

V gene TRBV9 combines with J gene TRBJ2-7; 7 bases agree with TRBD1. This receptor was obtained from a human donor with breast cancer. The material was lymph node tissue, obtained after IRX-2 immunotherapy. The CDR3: CASSLSPRQGYEQYF. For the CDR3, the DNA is TGTGCCAGCAGCTTAAGCCCTCGACAGGGTTACGAGCAGTACTTC.